A single sample is the source of the 32 T cell receptor beta chains below, sequenced in a study of blood T cells in healthy people across ages. PCR was performed a second time for about 6 to 12 cycles using a sample-barcoded 5' primer and a J-beta primer mix. TCRdb re-derived calls from the 5' RACE reads in MiXCR, one entry per CDR3 protein. The sample includes about 1,400,000 distinct CDR3 sequences, roughly 45% of them seen just once. The sample consisted of blood. The receptors stem from a woman aged 18-29 years in good health.

V usage is TRBV20-1 and J usage is TRBJ1-1; D gene ambiguous. CDR1 DFQATT and CDR2 SNEGSKA come from the germline V gene (reference sequence). The CDR3 covers 11 residues. Trimming removed 8 bases at V and 5 bases at J, with 12 bases between. The CDR3 here is CSSPKGTEAFF. In DNA, the CDR3 is TGCAGTTCGCCTAAAGGTACTGAAGCTTTCTTT.

This clonotype was counted ten times or more. The chain recombines TRBV3-1 with TRBJ1-1, with no clear D. V dropped 2 bases and J dropped 4 bases, with 5 bases sitting between them. The germline gives CDR1 LGHDT, CDR2 YNNKEL (reference sequence). The CDR3 loop spans 12 amino acids. The CDR3 nucleotides read TGTGCCAGCAGCCAACGGGGCACTGAAGCTTTCTTT. Protein: CASSQRGTEAFF.

The chain has TRBV3-1 and TRBJ1-6; D may be TRBD1 (6 bases). V lost 0 bases and J 12 bases, leaving 15 bases between the germline ends. The CDR3 has 15 residues. Per germline, CDR1 LGHDT and CDR2 YNNKEL (reference sequence). The CDR3 loop reads CASSQDYLGGRPLHF. CDR3 DNA sequence: TGTGCCAGCAGCCAAGATTATTTAGGGGGGCGACCCCTCCACTTT. The variable domain in full, completed from reference TRBV3-1 and TRBJ1-6, reads DTAVSQTPKYLVTQMGNDKSIKCEQNLGHDTMYWYKQDSKKFLKIMFSYNNKELIINETVPNRFSPKSPDKAHLNLHINSLELGDSAVYFCASSQDYLGGRPLHFGNGTRLTVT.

The chain links TRBV7-9 to TRBJ1-2; tentatively, D is TRBD1 (5 bases). The CDR3 extends over 12 amino acids. V was shortened by 11 bases and J by 5 bases, with 15 bases between the two germline ends. Germline V gene lookup returns CDR1 SEHNR and CDR2 FQNEAQ (reference sequence). CDR3 sequence (DNA): TGTGCCCCCGGGGGGTTGGGTTATGGCTACACCTTC. This encodes CAPGGLGYGYTF.

The J gene is TRBJ2-2, the V gene TRBV15, with 10 positions matching TRBD2. The V and J ends lost 0 bases and 1 base, in that order; junction bases with no gene match: 5. The CDR3 extends over 18 amino acids. The germline CDR1 and CDR2 sequences are LNHNV and YYDKDF (reference sequence). In nucleotides, the CDR3 is TGTGCCACCAGCAGAGATAGGGTAGCGGGAGGGAACACCGGGGAGCTGTTTTTT. It yields the protein CATSRDRVAGGNTGELFF.

V and J are TRBV28 and TRBJ2-3; D may be TRBD1 (5 bases). Trimming left V 5 bases short and J 3 bases short, with 15 bases between. The germline V gene has CDR1 MDHEN and CDR2 SYDVKM. The CDR3 runs 15 residues. In nucleotides, the CDR3 is TGTGCCAGCAGTATCAGGGTTTCTAGTACAGATACGCAGTATTTT. Amino acids: CASSIRVSSTDTQYF.

V gene TRBV10-3 combines with J gene TRBJ1-2; no firm D call. Germline CDR1 ENHRY, CDR2 SYGVKD. CDR3 length equals 13 residues. Trimming cost V 7 bases and J 4 bases, with 13 bases left between them. This CDR3 is CAIKIEGGYGYTF. The CDR3 DNA reads as TGTGCCATCAAAATTGAGGGAGGCTATGGCTACACCTTC.

This clonotype was detected only a few times. J is TRBJ2-7 and V is TRBV6-2 or TRBV6-3, with 9 bases matching TRBD1. The germline CDR1 and CDR2 sequences are MNHEY and SVGEGT. This CDR3 has 14 amino acids. The trim removed 6 bases at V and 2 bases at J, leaving 5 bases unmatched. The CDR3 sequence is CASRAGQGPYEQYF. CDR3 coding DNA: TGTGCCAGCAGGGCGGGACAGGGCCCCTACGAGCAGTACTTC.

Here the CDR3 DNA reads TGTGCCAGCAGTTCCGAAGGACAGGGGGAATTTTATGGCTACACCTTC. Residues: CASSSEGQGEFYGYTF. This chain links TRBV27 with TRBJ1-2; 10 positions agree with TRBD1. The trim removed 4 bases at V and 5 bases at J, leaving 10 bases unmatched. Per the germline V gene, CDR1 is MNHEY and CDR2 is SMNVEV (reference sequence). This CDR3 is built from 16 residues.

V gene TRBV7-9 combines with J gene TRBJ1-5, with 7 nucleotides matching TRBD1. Per the germline V gene, CDR1 is SEHNR and CDR2 is FQNEAQ (reference sequence). The V segment lost 5 bases and the J segment 0 bases; nucleotides outside the gene matches: 4. This CDR3 comprises 15 residues. The CDR3 reads CASSNGQDSNQPQHF. Written as DNA, the CDR3 is TGTGCCAGCAGCAACGGACAGGATAGCAATCAGCCCCAGCATTTT.

This clonotype came up a few times. The chain uses TRBV18 and TRBJ1-2; TRBD1 might be the D (6 bases). CDR3 length equals 17 residues. The germline V gene has CDR1 KGHSH and CDR2 LQKENI. Trimming left V 3 bases short and J 2 bases short, with 19 bases between. The CDR3 here is CASSPYQGPAPNYGYTF. As DNA, the CDR3 is TGTGCCAGCTCACCCTACCAGGGGCCCGCCCCAAACTATGGCTACACCTTC.

The chain is built from TRBV6-1 and TRBJ2-5; a weak D match, TRBD1 (6 bases). Trimming stripped 4 bases from V and 11 bases from J, with 23 bases between. CDR1 and CDR2 from the germline V gene are MNHNS and SASEGT. The CDR3 spans 15 residues. The DNA of the CDR3 is TGTGCCAGCAGTGCAATTACAGGGATTGACAATGAGCAGTACTTC. Translated: CASSAITGIDNEQYF.

This clonotype was recorded a few times. The gene calls are TRBV7-2 and TRBJ2-3, with 10 bases matching TRBD2. Losses at the gene ends were 1 base for V and 14 bases for J; bases not matched to a gene: 15. Germline values: CDR1 SGHTA, CDR2 FQGNSA. There are 16 residues in the CDR3. The CDR3 sequence is CASSLGASGGVNRRYF. CDR3 nucleotide sequence: TGTGCCAGCAGCTTAGGAGCTAGCGGGGGCGTAAACCGGAGGTATTTT.

The chain joins TRBV20-1 to TRBJ2-7; a weak D match, TRBD2 (6 bases). Trimming took off 3 bases at V and 7 bases at J, with 22 bases between the two ends. Germline V gene sequence: CDR1 DFQATT, CDR2 SNEGSKA (reference sequence). This CDR3 contains 15 residues. The CDR3 DNA is TGCAGTGCTAGGCATCCGGGAGCCACCGTTGATGAGCAGTACTTC. Translated: CSARHPGATVDEQYF.

The CDR3 protein is CSVGAGGGYNEQFF. Here the CDR3 DNA reads TGCAGTGTTGGTGCGGGCGGGGGATACAATGAGCAGTTCTTC. This chain connects TRBV20-1 to TRBJ2-1, with 7 bases fitting TRBD2. The V segment lost 7 bases and the J segment 4 bases; nucleotides outside the gene matches: 10. This CDR3 has 14 residues. Germline V gives CDR1 DFQATT, CDR2 SNEGSKA (reference sequence).

The chain has TRBV5-1 and TRBJ2-7, with 10 positions matching TRBD1. CDR1 and CDR2 from the germline V gene are SGHRS and YFSETQ. After removal of 6 bases from V and 3 bases from J, the junction contained 3 bases not matched to a gene. The CDR3 extends over 13 amino acids. The CDR3 bases are TGCGCCAGCACCTGGGACAGGGGCTACGAGCAGTACTTC. Translated, it gives CASTWDRGYEQYF. Filled out from reference TRBV5-1 and TRBJ2-7, the complete variable domain reads KAGVTQTPRYLIKTRGQQVTLSCSPISGHRSVSWYQQTPGQGLQFLFEYFSETQRNKGNFPGRFSGRQFSNSRSEMNVSTLELGDSALYLCASTWDRGYEQYFGPGTRLTVT.

V gene TRBV28 combines with J gene TRBJ1-2, with no clear D. This CDR3 spans 14 amino acids. The V end was cut by 5 bases, the J end by 4 bases, with 14 bases between. Germline V lookup: CDR1 MDHEN, CDR2 SYDVKM. Written as DNA, the CDR3 is TGTGCCAGCAGTCCCGAGGGTTTGGCCTATGGCTACACCTTC. Protein product: CASSPEGLAYGYTF.

V and J are TRBV7-9 and TRBJ1-2; D unresolved. Trimming cost V 2 bases and J 7 bases, with 2 bases left between them. The CDR3 length is 10 residues. Looked up from germline, CDR1 is SEHNR and CDR2 is FQNEAQ (reference sequence). The CDR3 here is CASSLLGYTF. The CDR3 nucleotides are TGTGCCAGCAGCTTACTTGGCTACACCTTC.

The rearrangement links TRBV4-2 to TRBJ2-7, with TRBD2 matching 12 bases. CDR1 is LGHNA, CDR2 YNFKEQ, per germline. Trimming took 2 bases from V and 0 from J; bases not matched to a gene: 2. The CDR3 is made up of 16 amino acids. The CDR3 region is CASSQSTSGSSYEQYF. In nucleotides, the CDR3 is TGTGCCAGCAGCCAATCGACTAGCGGGAGCTCCTACGAGCAGTACTTC.

This clonotype showed up just a few times. The rearrangement links TRBV7-2 to TRBJ2-1; no definite D call. Looked up from germline, CDR1 is SGHTA and CDR2 is FQGNSA. CDR3 length: 14 residues. The V end was cut by 1 base, the J end by 2 bases, with 6 bases between. The CDR3 nucleotides read TGTGCCAGCAGCTTAGTTCAGGCCTACAATGAGCAGTTCTTC. It specifies CASSLVQAYNEQFF. Using reference TRBV7-2 and TRBJ2-1 for the parts outside the CDR3, the full variable domain is GAGVSQSPSNKVTEKGKDVELRCDPISGHTALYWYRQSLGQGLEFLIYFQGNSAPDKSGLPSDRFSAERTGGSVSTLTIQRTQQEDSAVYLCASSLVQAYNEQFFGPGTRLTVL.

The chain couples TRBV29-1 to TRBJ2-5, with D unresolved. This CDR3 spans 12 amino acids. The ends were cut back, 7 bases at V and 5 bases at J, with 14 bases in the middle. CDR1 and CDR2 from the germline V gene are SQVTM and ANQGSEA. CDR3 bases: TGCAGCGGCACGTCTTCGGCGGAGACCCAGTACTTC. It yields the protein CSGTSSAETQYF.

Note on this clonotype: This may be a read error, as it is one base from a much larger clone. V gene TRBV7-2 combines with J gene TRBJ2-1; no clear D gene. Trimming removed 2 bases at V and 13 bases at J, with 18 bases between. CDR3 length equals 14 residues. CDR1 SGHTA and CDR2 FQGNSA come from the germline V gene. CDR3 region: CASSLPGAPETQFF. The CDR3 nucleotides are TGTGCCAGCAGCTTACCTGGAGCCCCAGAGACCCAGTTCTTC.

The rearrangement joins TRBV11-2 to TRBJ2-7; D tentatively fits TRBD1 or TRBD2 (6 bases each). CDR1 and CDR2 from the germline V gene are SGHAT and FQNNGV. The CDR3 runs to 14 residues. The V and J ends lost 2 bases and 4 bases respectively, with 12 bases between them. CDR3 region: CASSLRGVVYEQYF. Written as DNA, the CDR3 is TGTGCCAGCAGCTTAAGGGGGGTGGTATACGAGCAGTACTTC.

The chain employs TRBV20-1 and TRBJ1-5, with D hard to call. The V end lost 6 bases, the J end lost 3 bases, and 18 bases lay between the germline ends. Per the germline V gene, CDR1 is DFQATT and CDR2 is SNEGSKA (reference sequence). The CDR3 is 15 residues long. CDR3 coding DNA: TGCAGTGCCCTCACCGGGGTTCAAGACAATCAGCCCCAGCATTTT. As protein: CSALTGVQDNQPQHF.

The V call is TRBV29-1, the J call TRBJ2-1; 8 bases agree with TRBD1. This CDR3 has 13 amino acids. V dropped 7 bases and J dropped 7; count of bases not matched to a gene: 9. The germline gives CDR1 SQVTM, CDR2 ANQGSEA. This chain's CDR3 is CSAPGGVLNEQFF. CDR3 coding DNA: TGCAGCGCCCCAGGGGGCGTTTTGAATGAGCAGTTCTTC.

In its sample, this clonotype was seen a few times. The V call is TRBV3-1, the J call TRBJ1-2; D not resolved. Germline V CDR1 and CDR2: LGHDT, YNNKEL (reference sequence). This CDR3 has 13 residues. Trimming pared 1 base from V and 8 bases from J, leaving 11 bases between. Here the CDR3 DNA reads TGTGCCAGCAGCCAAGTGGCCTTAGGCGGCTACACCTTC. Amino acid sequence: CASSQVALGGYTF.

As concerns this clonotype: At one boundary the junction diverges from the germline segment, which might be a read error. V usage is TRBV10-1 and J usage is TRBJ2-6; D gene unclear. Per germline, CDR1 WNHNN and CDR2 SYGVQD (reference sequence). The CDR3 runs to 15 residues. CDR3 in amino acids: CTSSEGGSGANVLTF. CDR3 sequence (DNA): TGCACCAGCAGTGAAGGCGGTTCTGGGGCCAACGTCCTGACTTTC.

Worth noting for this clonotype: A junction end diverges from the germline sequence, so it may reflect a read error. V gene TRBV12-3 or TRBV12-4 combines with J gene TRBJ2-2, with 10 bases that match TRBD2. This CDR3 has 15 residues. The CDR3 protein is CAGSLLAGATGELFF. The CDR3 nucleotides read TGTGCCGGCAGTTTGCTAGCGGGGGCCACCGGGGAGCTGTTTTTT.

CDR3 residues: CASSFSGSETYEQYF. CDR3 DNA: TGTGCCAGCAGCTTTTCGGGGTCGGAGACCTACGAGCAGTACTTC. This chain links TRBV7-2 with TRBJ2-7, with a tentative D call TRBD2 (5 bases). The CDR3 is made up of 15 amino acids. Trimming took 3 bases from V and 2 from J, leaving 14 bases between them. The germline gives CDR1 SGHTA, CDR2 FQGNSA.

The chain uses TRBV29-1 and TRBJ2-4; 13 bases fit TRBD2. The DNA end is more similar to TRBJ2-7, so the J call may be wrong. The CDR3 covers 20 residues. CDR1 SQVTM and CDR2 ANQGSEA come from the germline V gene. The CDR3 spells CSVDRQGPYLLAGGLYEQYF. CDR3 DNA: TGCAGCGTTGACCGACAGGGCCCCTATCTACTAGCGGGGGGGCTCTACGAGCAGTACTTC.

The rearrangement joins TRBV24-1 to TRBJ2-1; D is uncertain. Germline V lookup: CDR1 KGHDR, CDR2 SFDVKD. The CDR3 length is 12 residues. The V end lost 6 bases, the J end lost 5 bases, and 7 bases lay between the germline ends. The DNA for the CDR3 is TGTGCCACCAGTCTCCGCGACAATGAGCAGTTCTTC. It is translated as CATSLRDNEQFF.

The chain joins TRBV28 to TRBJ1-2; no clear D gene. Germline V gene lookup returns CDR1 MDHEN and CDR2 SYDVKM. The V gene lost 5 bases and the J gene lost 2 bases, with 12 bases spanning the gap. The CDR3 length is 14 residues. The CDR3: CASSNKWANYGYTF. The CDR3 nucleotides are TGTGCCAGCAGTAACAAATGGGCGAACTATGGCTACACCTTC.